What follows are 5 T cell receptor beta chains derived from one specimen sequenced in a study of monozygotic twins with cystic fibrosis. The repertoire was sequenced with immunoSEQ multiplex PCR; TCRdb's copy has only in-frame clones and lacks some. The sample consists of tens of thousands of clones, about 87% of them appearing once. Material for sequencing was blood. The receptors shown here come from a girl aged 2-10 years with cystic fibrosis.

The chain employs TRBV7-2 and TRBJ2-5; D is unresolved. Germline values: CDR1 SGHTA, CDR2 FQGNSA. Trimming shortened V by 2 bases and J by 2 bases, and 9 bases separated the two germline ends. The CDR3 consists of 14 residues. Written as DNA, the CDR3 is TGTGCCAGCAGCTTACAATACAGACAAGAGACCCAGTACTTC. Its protein product is CASSLQYRQETQYF. Variable domain in full (rest from reference TRBV7-2 and TRBJ2-5): GAGVSQSPSNKVTEKGKDVELRCDPISGHTALYWYRQSLGQGLEFLIYFQGNSAPDKSGLPSDRFSAERTGGSVSTLTIQRTQQEDSAVYLCASSLQYRQETQYFGPGTRLLVL.

This chain connects TRBV18 to TRBJ1-1; D unclear. Germline loops: CDR1 KGHSH, CDR2 LQKENI. The CDR3 length is 13 residues. V lost 1 base and J 7 bases, leaving 10 bases between the germline ends. This CDR3 is CASSPQPPIEAFF. CDR3 DNA: TGTGCCAGCTCACCACAGCCACCTATTGAAGCTTTCTTT. Full variable domain (rest looked up from reference TRBV18 and TRBJ1-1): NAGVMQNPRHLVRRRGQEARLRCSPMKGHSHVYWYRQLPEEGLKFMVYLQKENIIDESGMPKERFSAEFPKEGPSILRIQQVVRGDSAAYFCASSPQPPIEAFFGQGTRLTVV.

This clone was observed a handful of times. The CDR3 DNA sequence: TGTGCCAGCAGTGCCCAGGGGCATAACACCGGGGAGCTGTTTTTT. Protein sequence: CASSAQGHNTGELFF. The V and J genes are TRBV27 and TRBJ2-2, with TRBD1 as a possible D gene (6 bases). Germline CDR1 MNHEY, CDR2 SMNVEV (reference sequence). This CDR3 region has 15 residues. V shed 5 bases and J shed 2 bases, with 12 bases lying between them.

The V call is TRBV4-2, the J call TRBJ1-5; D ambiguous. Deletions cut 0 bases from V and 1 base from J, with 7 bases between. Germline-derived CDR1 and CDR2 are LGHNA and YNFKEQ. CDR3 length: 15 residues. As DNA, the CDR3 is TGTGCCAGCAGCCAAGATGGGCCGAGCAATCAGCCCCAGCATTTT. It translates to CASSQDGPSNQPQHF.

Written as DNA, the CDR3 is TGTGCCAGCAGCCCCGACAGGGATACGCAGCCCCAGCATTTT. Translated: CASSPDRDTQPQHF. The J gene is TRBJ1-5, the V gene TRBV2, with 7 positions matching TRBD1. CDR3 length: 14 residues. With 6 bases clipped from V and 7 bases from J, the junction kept 9 bases outside the gene matches. CDR1 SNHLY and CDR2 FYNNEI come from the germline V gene. Full variable domain (remainder filled in from reference TRBV2 and TRBJ1-5): EPEVTQTPSHQVTQMGQEVILRCVPISNHLYFYWYRQILGQKVEFLVSFYNNEISEKSEIFDDQFSVERPDGSNFTLKIRSTKLEDSAMYFCASSPDRDTQPQHFGDGTRLSIL.